A single sample gave rise to the 3 T cell receptor beta chains below, sequenced in a study of T-cell reconstitution after alpha-beta-depleted transplantation in children. For TCRbeta, the library was prepared with unique molecular identifiers. TCRdb re-analysed the PCR reads in MiXCR, keeping a single row per CDR3 protein. This table has around 700,000 distinct CDR3 sequences, roughly 13% appearing once. This specimen consisted of PBMCs, obtained before TCRalphabeta/CD19-depleted stem cell transplant. The receptors derive from a girl aged 2-9 years with congenital amegakaryocytic thrombocytopenia, due to receive a stem cell transplant.

This clonotype was detected ten times or more. The CDR3, as DNA: TGCGCCAGCAGCCCGGGACTAGCGGGAGGACGTCACACAGATACGCAGTATTTT. Translated: CASSPGLAGGRHTDTQYF. This chain connects TRBV5-1 to TRBJ2-3; 15 positions match TRBD2. The V and J ends lost 4 bases and 2 bases, in that order; junction bases with no gene match: 8. Germline V CDR1 and CDR2: SGHRS, YFSETQ. The CDR3 has 18 amino acids.

Ten or more counts support this clonotype. The chain is built from TRBV20-1 and TRBJ2-1, with 7 positions matching TRBD1. After removal of 5 bases from V and 4 bases from J, the junction contained 11 bases not matched to a gene. This CDR3 is 15 amino acids long. Germline V CDR1 and CDR2: DFQATT, SNEGSKA (reference sequence). The CDR3 DNA reads as TGCAGTGCTCCCGGGACAGAAAGTATATACAATGAGCAGTTCTTC. Amino acid sequence: CSAPGTESIYNEQFF.

The chain joins TRBV2 to TRBJ2-1, with 11 bases lining up with TRBD2. J gave up 7 bases and V 6 bases, and 5 bases lay outside the gene matches. The germline gives CDR1 SNHLY, CDR2 FYNNEI. The CDR3 is made up of 14 amino acids. In nucleotides, the CDR3 is TGTGCCAGCAGCGCCACTAGCGGGGGTAATGAGCAGTTCTTC. Its protein product is CASSATSGGNEQFF.